A selection of T cell receptor beta chains follows, all from one sample in a study of long-term antiretroviral therapy in people with HIV. TCRdb's table, derived via immunoSEQ multiplex PCR, lists solely in-frame clones and lacks some. The data contain 20,000 to 25,000 clones, 85% to 95% of them singletons. This sample comprised unsorted PBMCs, obtained about 4.7 years after starting antiretroviral therapy. Source of these receptors: a woman aged 50 to 60 with HIV. CDR3s include the opening cysteine and the closing phenylalanine or tryptophan. Not every row has a clone size; where given, it reads once, few, many or a size class.

v_call clone_size cdr3_aa
TRBV27 . CASSLSGTRSYEQYF
TRBV6-5 once CASGGTEAFF
TRBV4-2 once CASSLRLEAYEQYF
TRBV6-6 . CASSYSMKEDTQYF
TRBV18 medium-sized CASSPPDHSGEQYF
TRBV9 . CASSVEDLLYNEQFF
TRBV6-5 . CASSYGLAGAGELFF
TRBV6-6 . CASSYGTDSGNTIYF
TRBV4-1 . CASSQEGTSGGLTNEQFF
TRBV7-2 few CASSLVQGLNQPQHF
TRBV4-2 . CASSQDPGNHEQYF
TRBV13 once CASSPGSSGANVLTF
TRBV6-5 . CASSYYSTDTQYF
TRBV4-3 . CASSPGTGGPRDTGELFF
TRBV27 . CASGTAYEQYF
TRBV6-1 . CASSEAQGEETQYF
TRBV6-1 . CASSGFYGKDEKTQYF
TRBV28 . CASSPPLGSGRPGWTQYF
TRBV10-2 . CASSGGQGGYNEQFF
TRBV9 . CASSVVAGRDTQYF
TRBV4-1 . CASSQEEDVRTYEQYF
TRBV7-3 . CASSFTGVDTQYF